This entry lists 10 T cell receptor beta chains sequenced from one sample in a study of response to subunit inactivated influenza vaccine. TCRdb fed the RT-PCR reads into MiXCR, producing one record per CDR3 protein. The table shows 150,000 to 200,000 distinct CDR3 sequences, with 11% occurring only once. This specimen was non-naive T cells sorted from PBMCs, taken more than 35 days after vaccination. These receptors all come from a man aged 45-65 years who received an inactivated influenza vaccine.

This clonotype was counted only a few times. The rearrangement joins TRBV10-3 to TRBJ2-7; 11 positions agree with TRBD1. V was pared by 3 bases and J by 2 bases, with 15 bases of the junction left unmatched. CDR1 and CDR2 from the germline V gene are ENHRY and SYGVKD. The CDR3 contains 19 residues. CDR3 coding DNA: TGTGCCATCAGTGACCCCGGGACAGGGGGGCGACCGCCCACCTACGAGCAGTACTTC. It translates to CAISDPGTGGRPPTYEQYF.

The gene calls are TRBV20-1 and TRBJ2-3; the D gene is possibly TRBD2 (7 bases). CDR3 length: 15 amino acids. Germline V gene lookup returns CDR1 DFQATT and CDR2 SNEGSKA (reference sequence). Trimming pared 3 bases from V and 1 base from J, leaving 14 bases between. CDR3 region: CSARLGGAGTDTQYF. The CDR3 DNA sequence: TGCAGTGCTAGGTTAGGGGGGGCCGGCACAGATACGCAGTATTTT.

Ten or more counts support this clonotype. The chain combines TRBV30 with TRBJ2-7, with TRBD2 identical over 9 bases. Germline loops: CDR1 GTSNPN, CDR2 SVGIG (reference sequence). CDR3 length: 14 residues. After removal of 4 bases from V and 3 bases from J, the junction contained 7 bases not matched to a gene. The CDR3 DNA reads TGTGCCTGGATGCGGACTAGCGTCAACTACGAGCAGTACTTC. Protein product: CAWMRTSVNYEQYF. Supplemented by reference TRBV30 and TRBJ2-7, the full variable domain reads SQTIHQWPATLVQPVGSPLSLECTVEGTSNPNLYWYRQAAGRGLQLLFYSVGIGQISSEVPQNLSASRPQDRQFILSSKKLLLSDSGFYLCAWMRTSVNYEQYFGPGTRLTVT.

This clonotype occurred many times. The CDR3, as DNA: TGTGCCAGCAGTCCCGGACTAGCGGGGAGGTCGGACACCGGGGAGCTGTTTTTT. It translates to CASSPGLAGRSDTGELFF. This chain joins TRBV28 and TRBJ2-2; 12 nucleotides align to TRBD2. V lost 5 bases, J lost 3 bases, and 10 bases stayed unmatched. This CDR3 has 18 residues. Germline CDR1 MDHEN, CDR2 SYDVKM.

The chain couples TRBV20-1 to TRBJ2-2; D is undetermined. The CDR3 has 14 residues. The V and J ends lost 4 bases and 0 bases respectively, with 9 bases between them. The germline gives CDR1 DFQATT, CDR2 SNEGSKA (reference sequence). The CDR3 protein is CSAISTTNTGELFF. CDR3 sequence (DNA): TGCAGTGCTATAAGCACTACGAACACCGGGGAGCTGTTTTTT.

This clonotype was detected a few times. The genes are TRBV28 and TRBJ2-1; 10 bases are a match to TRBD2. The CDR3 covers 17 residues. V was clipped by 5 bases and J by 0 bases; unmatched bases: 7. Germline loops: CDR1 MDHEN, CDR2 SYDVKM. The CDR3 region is CASSPLAGGTSYNEQFF. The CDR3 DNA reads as TGTGCCAGCAGTCCGTTAGCGGGGGGTACCTCCTACAATGAGCAGTTCTTC. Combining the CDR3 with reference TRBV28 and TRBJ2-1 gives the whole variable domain DVKVTQSSRYLVKRTGEKVFLECVQDMDHENMFWYRQDPGLGLRLIYFSYDVKMKEKGDIPEGYSVSREKKERFSLILESASTNQTSMYLCASSPLAGGTSYNEQFFGPGTRLTVL.

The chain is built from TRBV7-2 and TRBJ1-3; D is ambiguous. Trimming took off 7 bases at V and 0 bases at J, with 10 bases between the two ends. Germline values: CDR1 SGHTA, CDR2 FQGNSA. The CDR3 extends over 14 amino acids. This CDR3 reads CASTVDNSGNTIYF. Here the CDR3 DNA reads TGTGCCAGCACCGTAGACAACTCTGGAAACACCATATATTTT.

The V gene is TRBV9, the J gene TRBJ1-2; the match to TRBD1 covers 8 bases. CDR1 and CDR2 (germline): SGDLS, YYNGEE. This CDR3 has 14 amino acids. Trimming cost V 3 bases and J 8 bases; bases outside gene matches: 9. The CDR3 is CASSARTGQGGYTF. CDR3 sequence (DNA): TGTGCCAGCAGCGCCCGGACAGGGCAAGGAGGCTACACCTTC.

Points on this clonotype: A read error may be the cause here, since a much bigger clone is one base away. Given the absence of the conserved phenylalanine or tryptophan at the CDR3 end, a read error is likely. CDR3 sequence: CASSWTGGSYEQYL. In nucleotides, the CDR3 is TGTGCCAGCAGCTGGACAGGGGGCTCCTACGAGCAGTACCTC. This chain uses TRBV7-8 with TRBJ2-7; 10 nucleotides match TRBD1. CDR1 is SGHVS and CDR2 is FQNEAQ in the germline V gene. The CDR3 has 14 amino acids. Losses at the gene ends were 4 bases for V and 0 bases for J; bases not matched to a gene: 0.

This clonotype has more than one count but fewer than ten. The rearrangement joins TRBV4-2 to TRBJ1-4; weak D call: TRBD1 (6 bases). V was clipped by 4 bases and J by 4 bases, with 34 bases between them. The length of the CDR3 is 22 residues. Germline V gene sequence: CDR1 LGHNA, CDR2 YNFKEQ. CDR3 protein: CASSPYGGRVDRRGTYNEKLFF. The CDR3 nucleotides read TGTGCCAGCAGCCCTTACGGCGGGAGGGTCGACAGGAGGGGGACTTATAATGAAAAACTGTTTTTT.